The 8 T cell receptor beta chains given below trace back to one sample, sequenced in a study of shared clonotypes between healthy human individuals. Clones were sequenced by immunoSEQ multiplex PCR, and TCRdb holds only the in-frame ones, with some missing. The data show 2.3 million or so clones, with approximately 93% seen just once and 0.39% held by the top ten. Source material: naive CD4+ T cells from PBMCs. Subset defined: CD45RA+ positively selected. The receptors come from a man younger than 30 in good health. Some clones in this sample may be carry-over from other donors' samples.

The rearrangement joins TRBV9 to TRBJ2-7; 10 nucleotides align to TRBD1. CDR3 length: 16 amino acids. Germline lookup yields CDR1 SGDLS and CDR2 YYNGEE. Losses at the gene ends were 3 bases for V and 7 bases for J; bases not matched to a gene: 13. CDR3 sequence: CASSAKTGGVDKEQYF. The DNA for the CDR3 is TGTGCCAGCAGCGCAAAGACAGGGGGCGTAGATAAAGAGCAGTACTTC.

This chain connects TRBV28 to TRBJ2-3, with 12 bases lining up with TRBD1. Germline CDR1 MDHEN, CDR2 SYDVKM. The J segment lost 4 bases and the V segment lost 2 bases, leaving 1 base of the junction unmatched. The CDR3 contains 15 residues. The CDR3 region has the DNA TGTGCCAGCAGTTTAGGGACAGGGGGCCCAGATACGCAGTATTTT. Encoded protein: CASSLGTGGPDTQYF.

The chain recombines TRBV30 with TRBJ1-4; the D gene is possibly TRBD1 (5 bases). V lost 2 bases to trimming and J lost 4 bases, with 11 bases between them. CDR1 and CDR2 from the germline V gene are GTSNPN and SVGIG (reference sequence). This CDR3 is built from 14 residues. The CDR3 region is CAWSKRQYNEKLFF. The CDR3 DNA is TGTGCCTGGAGTAAAAGACAGTATAATGAAAAACTGTTTTTT.

The chain employs TRBV27 and TRBJ2-3; D may correspond to TRBD1 or TRBD2 (5 bases each). Germline V lookup: CDR1 MNHEY, CDR2 SMNVEV (reference sequence). V was pared by 8 bases and J by 2 bases, with 11 bases between. The CDR3 runs 13 residues. The CDR3 DNA reads as TGTGCCAGCGGGGGACGGCACACAGATACGCAGTATTTT. It translates to CASGGRHTDTQYF.

The chain combines TRBV6-1 with TRBJ1-5, with 8 bases matching TRBD1. V was clipped by 6 bases and J by 2 bases; unmatched bases: 6. The CDR3 sequence is 15 residues long. Per germline, CDR1 MNHNS and CDR2 SASEGT. In nucleotides, the CDR3 is TGTGCCAGCAGGATCAGGGGGCTGGGCAATCAGCCCCAGCATTTT. Its protein product is CASRIRGLGNQPQHF.

The sample holds a few counts of this clone. V gene TRBV10-3 combines with J gene TRBJ1-1; TRBD1 agrees at 7 bases. V dropped 0 bases and J dropped 5; count of bases not matched to a gene: 3. The CDR3 is made up of 14 amino acids. The V gene's germline CDR1 is ENHRY and CDR2 SYGVKD. This chain's CDR3 is CAISESGGWTEAFF. The DNA of the CDR3 is TGTGCCATCAGTGAGTCAGGGGGCTGGACTGAAGCTTTCTTT.

The rearrangement links TRBV28 to TRBJ1-5, with unresolved D. Germline V gives CDR1 MDHEN, CDR2 SYDVKM. This CDR3 has 13 residues. V lost 6 bases and J lost 6, with 12 bases in between. This CDR3 reads CASSLGWSQPQHF. In nucleotides, the CDR3 is TGTGCCAGCAGCCTAGGGTGGTCTCAGCCCCAGCATTTT.

The chain carries TRBV10-3 and TRBJ1-2, with D perhaps matching TRBD1 (6 bases). The CDR3 runs to 17 residues. Per germline, CDR1 ENHRY and CDR2 SYGVKD. V lost 7 bases, J lost 0 bases, and 21 bases lay in between. Here the CDR3 reads CAINPRTKQGANYGYTF. The CDR3 region has the DNA TGTGCCATCAATCCGCGAACCAAACAGGGAGCTAACTATGGCTACACCTTC.